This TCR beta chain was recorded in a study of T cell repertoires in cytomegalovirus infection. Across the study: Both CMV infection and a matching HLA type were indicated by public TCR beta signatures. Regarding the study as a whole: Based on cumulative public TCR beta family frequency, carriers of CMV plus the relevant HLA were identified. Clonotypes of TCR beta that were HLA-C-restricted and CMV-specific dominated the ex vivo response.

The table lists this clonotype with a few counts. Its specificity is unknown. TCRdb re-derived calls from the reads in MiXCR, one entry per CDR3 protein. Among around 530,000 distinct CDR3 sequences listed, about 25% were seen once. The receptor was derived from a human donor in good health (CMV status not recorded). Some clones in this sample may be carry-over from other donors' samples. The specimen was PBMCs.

The CDR3 DNA reads as TGTGCCAGCAGCGCCGACAGGAGCTCTGGAAACACCATATATTTT. Its protein product is CASSADRSSGNTIYF. The V and J genes are TRBV7-8 and TRBJ1-3; tentative D call: TRBD1 (6 bases). The CDR3 loop spans 15 amino acids. Germline-derived CDR1 and CDR2 are SGHVS and FQNEAQ. V was shortened by 5 bases and J by 0 bases, with 11 bases between the two germline ends.